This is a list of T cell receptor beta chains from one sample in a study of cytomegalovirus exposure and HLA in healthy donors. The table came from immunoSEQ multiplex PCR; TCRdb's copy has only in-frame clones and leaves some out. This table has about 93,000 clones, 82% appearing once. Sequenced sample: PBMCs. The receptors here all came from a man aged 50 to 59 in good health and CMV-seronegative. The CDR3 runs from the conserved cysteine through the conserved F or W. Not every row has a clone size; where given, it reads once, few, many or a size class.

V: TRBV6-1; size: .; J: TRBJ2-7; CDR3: CASSAQGNEQYF
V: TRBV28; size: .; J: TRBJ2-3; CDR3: CASSFHDYSTDTQYF
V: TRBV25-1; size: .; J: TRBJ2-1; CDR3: CASSETGGLNNEQFF
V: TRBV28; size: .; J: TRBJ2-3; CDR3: CASSLPIGTSTDTQYF
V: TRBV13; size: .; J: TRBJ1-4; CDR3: CASSFSGGRDEKLFF
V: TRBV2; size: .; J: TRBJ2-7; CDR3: CASSSRTQGEQYF
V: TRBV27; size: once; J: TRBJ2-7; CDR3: CASGPPLRATYEQYF
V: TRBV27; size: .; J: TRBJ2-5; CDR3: CASSSVGGRQYF
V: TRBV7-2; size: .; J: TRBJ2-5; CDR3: CASSFQGGAGETQYF
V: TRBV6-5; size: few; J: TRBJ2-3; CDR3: CASKAGGNTDTQYF
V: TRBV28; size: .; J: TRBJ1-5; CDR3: CASSLFKGQGLQQPQHF